The clone carrying this TCR beta chain was counted a few times. The antigen is not known. V was clipped by 7 bases and J by 10 bases, with 23 bases between them. Germline CDR1 and CDR2: SNHLY and FYNNEI. The CDR3 is 16 amino acids. This table comes from immunoSEQ multiplex PCR, and its TCRdb copy is limited to in-frame clones, with some not included. The sample yields 30,000 to 40,000 clones, less than 85% seen once. This sample is part of a study of STAT5B mutations in CD4+ large granular lymphocyte leukemia. Overall study: The CDR3 'QG' motif was associated with a particular HLA allele among healthy donors. Study-level points and caveats: No patients shared main leukemic clonotypes, though about 26% appeared at low frequency elsewhere. Without putative leukemic clones, patient CD4-sorted repertoires remained more clonal than healthy CD4+ repertoires. Compared with healthy controls (2/35), patient top clones favored TRBV06 (8/27).

The sequencing input was CD4+ T cells from blood buffy coats. The chain has TRBV2 and TRBJ1-6; perhaps TRBD1 as D (5 bases). The clonotype was recovered from a human donor in good health. The CDR3 DNA is TGTGCCAGCAAGGGATCAGGGAATGGTCGGGGATCACCCCTCCACTTT. Protein sequence: CASKGSGNGRGSPLHF.